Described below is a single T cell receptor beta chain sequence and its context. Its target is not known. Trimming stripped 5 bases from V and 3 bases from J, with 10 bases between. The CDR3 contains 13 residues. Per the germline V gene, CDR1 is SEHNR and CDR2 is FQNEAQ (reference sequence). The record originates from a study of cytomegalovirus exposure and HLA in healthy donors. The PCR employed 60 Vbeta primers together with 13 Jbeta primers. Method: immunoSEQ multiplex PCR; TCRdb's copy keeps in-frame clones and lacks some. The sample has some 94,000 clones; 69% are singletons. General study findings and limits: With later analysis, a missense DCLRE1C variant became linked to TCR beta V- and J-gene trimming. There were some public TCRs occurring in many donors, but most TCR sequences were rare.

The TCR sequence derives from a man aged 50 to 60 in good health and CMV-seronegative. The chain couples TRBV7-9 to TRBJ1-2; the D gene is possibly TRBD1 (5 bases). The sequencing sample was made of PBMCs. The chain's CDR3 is CASSLGGYYGYTF. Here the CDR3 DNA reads TGTGCCAGCAGCCTGGGGGGGTACTATGGCTACACCTTC.